This T cell receptor beta chain was profiled in a study of blood T cell repertoires in COVID-19. Profiling relied on immunoSEQ multiplex PCR, and the TCRdb table lists in-frame clones only, not all of them. Of some 59,000 clones listed, 85% to 95% were seen once; the top ten hold less than 4%. This CDR3 is 18 amino acids long. Germline V gene sequence: CDR1 SEHNR, CDR2 FQNEAQ (reference sequence). V gave up 4 bases and J gave up 5 bases; unmatched junction bases: 13. The sample taken for sequencing was peripheral blood. The chain recombines TRBV7-9 with TRBJ2-4; TRBD2 matches at 11 bases. This clonotype was sampled from a man aged 45-65 years with acute or convalescent COVID-19. The CDR3 is CASSSPAPGLADENIQYF. The CDR3 bases are TGTGCCAGCAGCTCCCCCGCTCCGGGACTAGCGGACGAAAACATTCAGTACTTC.